This T cell receptor beta chain came from a study of T cell repertoires in cytomegalovirus infection (dated by TCRdb to the late 2010s). Concerning the study at large: Because public TCR beta signatures pointed to carriage of CMV infection together with the matching HLA type, the HLA type of each donor mattered for the analysis.

The CDR3 contains 15 residues, cysteine and phenylalanine counted. Kept here is only the CDR3 DNA, which spans 45 bases and is read in frame from base 1. The junction shows trimming of 0 bases on V and 1 base on J, plus 9 bases between the germline ends. Reading the germline V gene gives CDR1 LGHNA and CDR2 YNFKEQ. What the research found in general, with its limitations: In both this cohort and an independent roughly 400-donor cohort, the cumulative frequency of public TCR beta family members distinguished carriers of CMV infection plus the relevant HLA type. The ex vivo response was dominated by HLA-C-restricted CMV-specific TCR beta clonotypes, and the single most frequent clonotype in two of eight donors was supplied by these HLA-C-restricted clonotypes.

At least ten counts were recorded for this clonotype. The antigen it binds to is not known. Base qualities are not at hand, and no much larger clone is one base apart. Sequenced using an Illumina HiSeq 1500. Through fastp at Q25 and MiXCR, TCRdb rebuilt clones from the public reads, retaining in-frame beta chains. All rows with the same CDR3 protein become a single entry with the most common DNA and genes. The sample data list 170,000 or so distinct CDR3 sequences, and approximately 14% of these were observed just once. In total, the top ten clones hold over 25% of the sample. Sequenced material: PBMCs. This chain is built from TRBV4-2 and TRBJ1-2; the D segment could be TRBD1, given 5 matching bases. The sequence was collected from a human donor in good health (CMV status not recorded). Some clones in this sample may be carry-over from other donors' samples. CDR3 protein: CASSQEGQVNYGYTF. The DNA reads as follows: TGTGCCAGCAGCCAAGAGGGGCAGGTTAACTATGGCTACACCTTC.